This T cell receptor beta chain was obtained from a study of blood T cell repertoires in COVID-19. Per the study methods: By means of reference gene primer amplification, nucleated cell counts were estimated. Generated by immunoSEQ multiplex PCR, the TCRdb table keeps only in-frame clones and is missing some. The DNA was the basis for D and trimming; V, J and clone size are from that table. The sample yields about 300,000 clones, approximately 84% seen once. Losses at the gene ends were 8 bases for V and 4 bases for J; bases not matched to a gene: 7. Germline CDR1 reads GTSNPN; CDR2 reads SVGIG (reference sequence). There are 13 residues in the CDR3.

The sample consisted of peripheral blood. The rearrangement uses TRBV30 and TRBJ2-2; 7 bases line up with TRBD1. This TCR derives from a human donor with COVID-19, enrolled during active disease. The donor label of this sample is uncertain. The CDR3 DNA reads TGTGCCCGACAGGGAGTGAGCACCGGGGAGCTGTTTTTT. It translates to CARQGVSTGELFF.